This T cell receptor (beta chain) was observed in a study of Ad26.COV2.S vaccination and SARS-CoV-2 variants. Background on the study: Vaccine-arm donor from the placebo-controlled COV1001 Ad26.COV2.S trial. Intramuscular Ad26.COV2.S at 5x10^10 or 1x10^11 viral particles. Study-wide findings and caveats: It was found that vaccine and placebo recipients had similar non-spike TCR breadth.

This CDR3 is 18 amino acids long. J lost 9 bases, V lost 3 bases, and 12 bases had no gene match. Germline V lookup: CDR1 LGHNT, CDR2 FRNRAP. The protocol was immunoSEQ multiplex PCR, while the TCRdb copy is restricted to in-frame clones and leaves out a portion. The repertoire holds just under 250,000 clones, more than 75% seen once, with approximately 11% in the top ten. A word on this clone: The antigen is unknown.

Treatment meaning: around 19 received Ad26.COV2.S at low or high dose, single or two shots; about five received placebo; per-sample allocation not given. Sampling was performed 63 days after the first vaccine or placebo injection. Adults aged 18-55 years in Boston included the donor. The chain recombines TRBV12-5 with TRBJ1-6; TRBD1 matches 12 bases. This receptor was obtained from a person between 18 and 60 years old who received the Ad26.COV2.S COVID-19 vaccine or a placebo. The sample in question was peripheral blood, obtained in a trial of Ad26.COV2.S vaccine versus placebo. In nucleotides, the CDR3 is TGTGCTAGTGGTTTTGGGATCCGGGACAGGGGGCGGGGTTCACCCCTCCACTTT. Protein sequence: CASGFGIRDRGRGSPLHF. The variable domain in full, with the rest retrieved from reference TRBV12-5 and TRBJ1-6, is DARVTQTPRHKVTEMGQEVTMRCQPILGHNTVFWYRQTMMQGLELLAYFRNRAPLDDSGMPKDRFSAEMPDATLATLKIQPSEPRDSAVYFCASGFGIRDRGRGSPLHFGNGTRLTVT.